This passage covers 3 T cell receptor beta chains from one sample sequenced in a study of cytomegalovirus exposure and HLA in healthy donors. 60 Vbeta and 13 Jbeta primers were used in PCR. Sequenced by immunoSEQ multiplex PCR; TCRdb stores in-frame clones only, minus some. The table records 100,000 to 150,000 clones, 70% to 90% of them present only once. Sequences were obtained from PBMCs. Receptors were obtained from a woman between 40 and 50 years old in good health and CMV-seropositive.

This chain links TRBV5-1 with TRBJ2-7; possibly TRBD1 for D (6 bases). V was shortened by 1 base and J by 3 bases, with 11 bases between the two germline ends. The length of the CDR3 is 14 residues. The germline V gene has CDR1 SGHRS and CDR2 YFSETQ. The CDR3 sequence is CASSLLGQGYEQYF. CDR3 coding DNA: TGCGCCAGCAGCTTGTTGGGACAAGGCTACGAGCAGTACTTC.

The chain couples TRBV6-1 to TRBJ2-2, with a possible D match to TRBD1 (8 bases). Trimming shortened V by 7 bases and J by 4 bases, and 16 bases separated the two germline ends. Looked up from germline, CDR1 is MNHNS and CDR2 is SASEGT. The CDR3 is 15 amino acids. CDR3 loop: CASTTGGVTTGELFF. For the CDR3, the DNA is TGTGCCAGCACTACAGGGGGGGTGACCACCGGGGAGCTGTTTTTT.

Here the CDR3 reads CASSPWGGYQETQYF. The CDR3 coding sequence is TGTGCCAGCAGCCCCTGGGGGGGGTACCAAGAGACCCAGTACTTC. The rearrangement links TRBV7-9 to TRBJ2-5; 7 bases fit TRBD2. Germline values: CDR1 SEHNR, CDR2 FQNEAQ (reference sequence). There are 15 residues in the CDR3. Trimming removed 5 bases from V and 0 bases from J; junction bases left unmatched: 6. The full variable domain, its missing parts supplied by reference TRBV7-9 and TRBJ2-5, is DTGVSQNPRHKITKRGQNVTFRCDPISEHNRLYWYRQTLGQGPEFLTYFQNEAQLEKSRLLSDRFSAERPKGSFSTLEIQRTEQGDSAMYLCASSPWGGYQETQYFGPGTRLLVL.